These 28 T cell receptor beta chains originate from one sample sequenced in a study of radiation and T cells in renal cell carcinoma (dated by TCRdb to the early 2020s). In the paper's terms, the time point label means: blood 4 weeks post-SBRT, at nephrectomy. What this sample's treatment or condition label stands for: 15 Gy SBRT to primary tumor, nephrectomy 4 weeks later. Library method: the immunoSEQ multiplex PCR assay. Here the immuneACCESS table is served through TCRdb, limited to in-frame sequences with V and J called. Missing clones are a known gap in these copies; in checked studies unresolved V genes cover under half, and the rest lacks a known reason. This sample has approximately 65,000 clones in its table, and 65% to 80% of those were observed once. The ten largest clones represent more than 6.5% of the sample. Sequenced here: blood, sampled from a patient whose treatment included radiotherapy and nephrectomy. The origin of the receptors is a man in his sixties with renal cell carcinoma.

The chain combines TRBV28 with TRBJ1-1; the D is unclear. This CDR3 spans 13 amino acids. Between the trimmed V and J ends, which lost 3 bases and 1 base, there was a span of 6 bases. Germline V CDR1 and CDR2: MDHEN, SYDVKM. The CDR3 sequence is CASSFSGNTEAFF. DNA of the CDR3: TGTGCCAGCAGTTTCTCGGGGAACACTGAAGCTTTCTTT.

The rearrangement joins TRBV5-4 to TRBJ2-1, with D hard to call. CDR1 SGHNT and CDR2 YYREEE come from the germline V gene (reference sequence). Trimming removed 6 bases at V and 0 bases at J, with 13 bases between. CDR3 length: 15 amino acids. The CDR3 DNA sequence: TGTGCCAGCACCTTAAGCCGCAGCTCCTACAATGAGCAGTTCTTC. Residues: CASTLSRSSYNEQFF.

The CDR3 sequence: CASSFGVPTDTQYF. The CDR3 DNA sequence: TGCGCCAGCAGCTTTGGCGTACCCACAGATACGCAGTATTTT. The V and J genes are TRBV5-1 and TRBJ2-3, with D hard to call. V lost 2 bases to trimming and J lost 2 bases, with 9 bases between them. This CDR3 has 14 amino acids. The germline V gene encodes CDR1 SGHRS and CDR2 YFSETQ.

The V and J genes are TRBV28 and TRBJ2-1; no firm D call. The CDR3 consists of 16 residues. Germline V lookup: CDR1 MDHEN, CDR2 SYDVKM. V shed 4 bases and J shed 0 bases, with 13 bases lying between them. CDR3 loop: CASSSGRSISYNEQFF. CDR3 in DNA: TGTGCCAGCAGTTCAGGAAGGTCGATCTCCTACAATGAGCAGTTCTTC.

This clone was seen just once. This chain connects TRBV2 to TRBJ2-7; 8 bases align to TRBD2. Trimming took 7 bases from V and 4 from J; bases not matched to a gene: 9. CDR3 size: 14 residues. CDR1 and CDR2 from the germline V gene are SNHLY and FYNNEI. The CDR3 DNA follows: TGTGCCAGCAAGAACGGGAGGGGGGGGTACGAGCAGTACGTC. Translation gives CASKNGRGGYEQYV.

Turning to this clone: Within the sample, other DNA sequences also encode this same CDR3. This chain links TRBV19 with TRBJ2-2; D unresolved. The CDR3 has 15 residues. Germline lookup yields CDR1 LNHDA and CDR2 SQIVND (reference sequence). Trimming took off 5 bases at V and 1 base at J, with 11 bases between the two ends. The CDR3, as DNA: TGTGCCAGTAGTCGGCTGCCGGGGAACACCGGGGAGCTGTTTTTT. Protein: CASSRLPGNTGELFF.

The chain carries TRBV27 and TRBJ2-5; TRBD1 matches at 10 bases. CDR1 and CDR2 (germline): MNHEY, SMNVEV (reference sequence). The CDR3 spans 14 residues. Unmatched junction bases numbered 8, after V lost 8 bases and J lost 5 bases. The CDR3 spells CASGRQGARETQYF. The CDR3 DNA sequence: TGTGCCAGCGGTCGACAGGGGGCGCGGGAGACCCAGTACTTC.

The chain carries TRBV4-3 and TRBJ1-4; D uncertain. This CDR3 has 14 residues. Germline-derived CDR1 and CDR2 are LGHNA and YSLEER. Trimming cost V 4 bases and J 5 bases, with 11 bases left between them. The CDR3 DNA follows: TGCGCCAGCAGCCTCAGCGGACCGAATGAAAAACTGTTTTTT. Amino acid sequence: CASSLSGPNEKLFF.

V usage is TRBV5-1 and J usage is TRBJ2-1; TRBD2 agrees at 9 bases. J lost 8 bases, V lost 2 bases, and 5 bases had no gene match. The CDR3 sequence is 14 residues long. CDR1 and CDR2 (germline): SGHRS, YFSETQ. The CDR3 protein is CASSFSGSKDEQFF. The CDR3 DNA is TGCGCCAGCAGCTTTAGCGGGAGTAAAGATGAGCAGTTCTTC.

The chain uses TRBV21-1 and TRBJ1-2; the table calls TRBD1, which could not be checked here. TRBV21-1 is a listed pseudogene. The CDR3 loop spans 16 amino acids. The CDR3 DNA is TGTGCCAGCAGCAAAGCCCGACAGGGTAGGTACTATGGCTACACCTTC. It yields the protein CASSKARQGRYYGYTF.

This chain connects TRBV7-2 to TRBJ1-2; D unresolved. V shed 2 bases and J shed 8 bases, with 6 bases lying between them. The CDR3 length is 11 residues. Germline assignment: CDR1 SGHTA and CDR2 FQGNSA. The CDR3 reads CASSLQQGYTF. CDR3 coding DNA: TGTGCCAGCAGCTTACAACAAGGCTACACCTTC.

The V gene is TRBV29-1, the J gene TRBJ2-3; possibly TRBD2 for D (6 bases). Germline V CDR1 and CDR2: SQVTM, ANQGSEA. The CDR3 length is 13 residues. Trimming pared 0 bases from V and 8 bases from J, leaving 12 bases between. The chain's CDR3 is CSVEETGVGTQYF. Here the CDR3 DNA reads TGCAGCGTTGAAGAAACGGGAGTGGGTACGCAGTATTTT.

The V call is TRBV6-5, the J call TRBJ1-6; 11 nucleotides agree with TRBD1. The CDR3 length is 13 residues. Trimming took 8 bases from V and 8 from J; bases not matched to a gene: 2. The germline V gene has CDR1 MNHEY and CDR2 SVGAGI. CDR3 loop: CASWDRGYSPLHF. CDR3 in DNA: TGTGCCAGCTGGGACAGGGGGTATTCACCCCTCCACTTT.

V gene TRBV7-8 combines with J gene TRBJ2-1; D may match TRBD1 or TRBD2 (6 bases each). Trimming left V 8 bases short and J 0 bases short, with 17 bases between. This CDR3 contains 16 residues. The germline CDR1 and CDR2 sequences are SGHVS and FQNEAQ. CDR3 DNA sequence: TGTGCCAGCCACAGGGACTCTCCGAGCTCCTACAATGAGCAGTTCTTC. This gives the protein CASHRDSPSSYNEQFF.

This chain uses TRBV19 with TRBJ2-2; the D is unclear. The V and J ends lost 1 base and 1 base respectively, with 4 bases between them. Germline CDR1 reads LNHDA; CDR2 reads SQIVND (reference sequence). The CDR3 is made up of 14 amino acids. DNA of the CDR3: TGTGCCAGTAGTATAGCGGAGAACACCGGGGAGCTGTTTTTT. The encoded protein is CASSIAENTGELFF.

This sequence joins TRBV2 and TRBJ1-2, with D possibly matching TRBD1 (5 bases). From germline, CDR1 is SNHLY and CDR2 FYNNEI. V was trimmed by 6 bases and J by 7 bases, leaving 9 bases between them. The length of the CDR3 is 11 residues. The CDR3 region is CASSPGTGYTF. In nucleotides, the CDR3 is TGTGCCAGCAGCCCAGGGACTGGCTACACCTTC.

The J gene is TRBJ2-3, the V gene TRBV5-1; weak D call: TRBD1 (5 bases). This CDR3 comprises 14 residues. With 4 bases removed from V and 1 base from J, the gap between germline ends came to 10 bases. CDR1 is SGHRS and CDR2 is YFSETQ in the germline V gene. This CDR3 reads CASSKGFGTDTQYF. DNA of the CDR3: TGCGCCAGCAGCAAGGGGTTTGGCACAGATACGCAGTATTTT.

The J gene is TRBJ2-7, the V gene TRBV7-2, with D unresolved. The CDR3 contains 15 residues. The germline CDR1 and CDR2 sequences are SGHTA and FQGNSA. The V gene lost 1 base and the J gene lost 2 bases, with 12 bases spanning the gap. CDR3 sequence reads: CASSLGPPTTYEQYF. In DNA form, the CDR3 reads TGTGCCAGCAGCTTAGGCCCCCCGACAACCTACGAGCAGTACTTC.

This chain connects TRBV6-1 to TRBJ1-1, with TRBD1 identical over 8 bases. The CDR3 sequence is 16 residues long. The germline CDR1 and CDR2 sequences are MNHNS and SASEGT. V was pared by 3 bases and J by 3 bases, with 9 bases of the junction left unmatched. CDR3 DNA sequence: TGTGCCAGCAGTGACGGGACAGGAAACTGGTACACTGAAGCTTTCTTT. Its protein is CASSDGTGNWYTEAFF.

The chain combines TRBV5-1 with TRBJ1-6, with D perhaps matching TRBD1 (6 bases). The CDR3 loop spans 13 amino acids. The V gene's germline CDR1 is SGHRS and CDR2 YFSETQ. Trimming cost V 3 bases and J 13 bases, with 14 bases left between them. As DNA, the CDR3 is TGCGCCAGCAGCTCGGAACAGGGAGTCCCCCTCCACTTT. Its protein product is CASSSEQGVPLHF.

The chain is built from TRBV7-8 and TRBJ1-2, with D possibly matching TRBD1 (6 bases). The ends were cut back, 1 base at V and 8 bases at J, with 17 bases in the middle. This CDR3 has 15 residues. CDR1 and CDR2 from the germline V gene are SGHVS and FQNEAQ. CDR3 in amino acids: CASSLGDTGSWGYTF. The CDR3 DNA is TGTGCCAGCAGCTTAGGGGATACAGGGAGTTGGGGCTACACCTTC.

The chain joins TRBV12-5 to TRBJ2-2; D might be TRBD2 (6 bases). Looked up from germline, CDR1 is LGHNT and CDR2 is FRNRAP. Trimming stripped 4 bases from V and 4 bases from J, with 10 bases between. The CDR3 has 14 residues. In DNA, the CDR3 is TGTGCTAGTGGTTCAACCGGGGGCACCGGGGAGCTGTTTTTT. Translated, it gives CASGSTGGTGELFF. The full variable domain, rest sourced from reference TRBV12-5 and TRBJ2-2, is DARVTQTPRHKVTEMGQEVTMRCQPILGHNTVFWYRQTMMQGLELLAYFRNRAPLDDSGMPKDRFSAEMPDATLATLKIQPSEPRDSAVYFCASGSTGGTGELFFGEGSRLTVL.

The chain links TRBV10-3 to TRBJ1-2; D is uncertain. Trimming left V 3 bases short and J 4 bases short, with 21 bases between. The germline gives CDR1 ENHRY, CDR2 SYGVKD. This CDR3 has 17 residues. In DNA form, the CDR3 reads TGTGCCATCAGTGACCTAAACCGGGCCCTCGAGGGCTATGGCTACACCTTC. This sequence encodes CAISDLNRALEGYGYTF.

The V call is TRBV20-1, the J call TRBJ2-2; no firm D call. V lost 5 bases, J lost 10 bases, and 11 bases lay in between. Germline V gene sequence: CDR1 DFQATT, CDR2 SNEGSKA (reference sequence). There are 11 residues in the CDR3. The CDR3 DNA is TGCAGTGCTCAAAGAGGCCCGGAGCTGTTTTTT. Its protein product is CSAQRGPELFF.

The chain carries TRBV11-3 and TRBJ2-3, with D hard to call. V shed 6 bases and J shed 2 bases, with 18 bases lying between them. In germline, CDR1 is SGHNT, CDR2 YENEEA. This CDR3 has 16 residues. The CDR3 loop is CASRSPDATDTDTQYF. The CDR3 DNA follows: TGTGCCAGCAGGTCGCCGGACGCTACTGACACAGATACGCAGTATTTT.

The chain uses TRBV29-1 and TRBJ1-2; a weak D match, TRBD1 (5 bases). In germline, CDR1 is SQVTM, CDR2 ANQGSEA. V lost 2 bases to trimming and J lost 3 bases, with 13 bases between them. The CDR3 totals 14 residues. For the CDR3, the DNA is TGCAGCGTTGAACGGGCAGGGCACGACTATGGCTACACCTTC. Its translation is CSVERAGHDYGYTF.

The V call is TRBV28, the J call TRBJ2-1; weak D call: TRBD2 (6 bases). Germline CDR1 and CDR2: MDHEN and SYDVKM. V lost 7 bases and J 1 base, leaving 11 bases between the germline ends. This CDR3 has 14 residues. For the CDR3, the DNA is TGTGCCAGCACTTCGGGAGCGTCCTACAATGAGCAGTTCTTC. This codes for CASTSGASYNEQFF.

This clone has just a few counts. The gene calls are TRBV15 and TRBJ2-4, with 13 bases fitting TRBD2. The CDR3 totals 20 residues. The V gene end was trimmed by 0 bases and the J gene end by 2 bases; junction bases not matched to a gene: 10. Germline-derived CDR1 and CDR2 are LNHNV and YYDKDF (reference sequence). In nucleotides, the CDR3 is TGTGCCACCAGCAGAGATAACAGACTAGCGGGGGGCGGGTCCAAAAACATTCAGTACTTC. Translating gives CATSRDNRLAGGGSKNIQYF.